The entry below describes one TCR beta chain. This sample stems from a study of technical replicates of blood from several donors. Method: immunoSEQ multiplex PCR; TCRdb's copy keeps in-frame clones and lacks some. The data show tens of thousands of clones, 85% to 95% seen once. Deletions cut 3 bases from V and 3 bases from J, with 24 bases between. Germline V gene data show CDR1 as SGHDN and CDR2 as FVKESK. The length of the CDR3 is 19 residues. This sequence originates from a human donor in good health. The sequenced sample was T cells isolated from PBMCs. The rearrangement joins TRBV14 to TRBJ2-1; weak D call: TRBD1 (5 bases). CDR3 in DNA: TGTGCCAGCAGCCACCCCAACCGGGTCCAGAGGACAATCTACAATGAGCAGTTCTTC. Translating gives CASSHPNRVQRTIYNEQFF. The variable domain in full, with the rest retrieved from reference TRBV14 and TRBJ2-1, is EAGVTQFPSHSVIEKGQTVTLRCDPISGHDNLYWYRRVMGKEIKFLLHFVKESKQDESGMPNNRFLAERTGGTYSTLKVQPAELEDSGVYFCASSHPNRVQRTIYNEQFFGPGTRLTVL.